The 7 T cell receptor beta chains below all came from one sample that was sequenced in a study of blood T cell repertoires in COVID-19. Method: immunoSEQ multiplex PCR; TCRdb's copy keeps in-frame clones and lacks some. Of 170,000 or so clones in the sample, 83% were seen once. Material for sequencing was peripheral blood. The receptors shown here come from a human donor in a cohort sampled during active COVID-19.

V gene TRBV10-2 combines with J gene TRBJ1-1; no reliable D call. This CDR3 has 14 amino acids. The V and J ends lost 3 bases and 0 bases respectively, with 8 bases between them. Germline-derived CDR1 and CDR2 are WSHSY and SAAADI. The CDR3 DNA follows: TGCGCCAGCAGTGAAGACACAATGAACACTGAAGCTTTCTTT. Protein sequence: CASSEDTMNTEAFF.

Note on this clone: Other DNA sequences of this sample code for an identical CDR3. The chain links TRBV7-8 to TRBJ1-1; tentative D call: TRBD1 (6 bases). V lost 5 bases and J 2 bases, leaving 9 bases between the germline ends. The CDR3 has 13 amino acids. Germline CDR1 and CDR2: SGHVS and FQNEAQ. Here the CDR3 DNA reads TGTGCCAGCAGCCTCAGGGGAAACACTGAAGCTTTCTTT. Translated, it gives CASSLRGNTEAFF.

The chain links TRBV7-9 to TRBJ2-7, with D unclear. CDR1 SEHNR and CDR2 FQNEAQ come from the germline V gene (reference sequence). Trimming shortened V by 0 bases and J by 3 bases, and 6 bases separated the two germline ends. CDR3 length: 13 residues. The CDR3 loop reads CASSLAAHYEQYF. The CDR3 DNA follows: TGTGCCAGCAGCTTAGCAGCCCACTACGAGCAGTACTTC.

J is TRBJ2-7 and V is TRBV24-1, with 8 bases lining up with TRBD1. The CDR3 has 15 residues. CDR1 KGHDR and CDR2 SFDVKD come from the germline V gene. V trimming: 4 bases; J trimming: 7 bases; junction bases outside the gene matches: 11. The CDR3 DNA sequence: TGTGCCACCAGTGAATCGGACAGGGTCCGAGGAGAGCAGTACTTC. The encoded protein is CATSESDRVRGEQYF.

V gene TRBV6-2 or TRBV6-3 combines with J gene TRBJ1-3; 7 bases are shared with TRBD1. The CDR3 is 15 residues long. The V gene's germline CDR1 is MNHEY and CDR2 SVGEGT. Trimming removed 5 bases from V and 0 bases from J; junction bases left unmatched: 4. The CDR3 here is CASSRQGFSGNTIYF. As DNA, the CDR3 is TGTGCCAGCAGTCGACAGGGTTTCTCTGGAAACACCATATATTTT.

This chain connects TRBV24-1 to TRBJ2-1; 11 positions match TRBD1. Germline V gene data show CDR1 as KGHDR and CDR2 as SFDVKD. The CDR3 length is 14 residues. After removal of 8 bases from V and 7 bases from J, the junction contained 6 bases not matched to a gene. DNA of the CDR3: TGTGCCACCATGGGACAGGGGGTTTCAAATGAGCAGTTCTTC. The encoded protein is CATMGQGVSNEQFF.

The chain couples TRBV23-1 to TRBJ1-2; tentative D call: TRBD1 (5 bases). TRBV23-1 is marked as an open reading frame, function uncertain. The length of the CDR3 is 14 residues. With 4 bases removed from V and 2 bases from J, the gap between germline ends came to 11 bases. The CDR3: CASSLPQVNYGYTF. As DNA, the CDR3 is TGCGCCAGCAGTCTACCACAGGTGAACTATGGCTACACCTTC.